Here is one TCR beta chain with its context. The antigen remains undetermined. V was trimmed by 0 bases and J by 0 bases, leaving 8 bases between them. CDR1 and CDR2 (germline): SGHKS, YYEKEE (reference sequence). The CDR3 is 15 amino acids. This sample is part of a study of cytomegalovirus exposure and HLA in healthy donors. Regarding the study as a whole: Analysis performed later found under 20,000 TCR beta sequences associated with HLA alleles at 0.05 false discovery rate. Prior analysis indicated that the majority of TCR beta V segments exhibited productivity approximately 87% or approximately 30% of the time.

Vbeta (60) and Jbeta (13) primers were used in the PCR. Assay used: immunoSEQ multiplex PCR; TCRdb lists only in-frame clones, some missing. Of about 110,000 clones in the sample, over 70% were seen once. The receptor was derived from a male donor in good health and CMV-seronegative. The sequencing sample was made of PBMCs. The rearrangement links TRBV5-5 to TRBJ2-3; TRBD1 is a possible D gene (6 bases). In DNA, the CDR3 is TGTGCCAGCAGCTTGGGGGGGCCCAGCACAGATACGCAGTATTTT. This sequence encodes CASSLGGPSTDTQYF.